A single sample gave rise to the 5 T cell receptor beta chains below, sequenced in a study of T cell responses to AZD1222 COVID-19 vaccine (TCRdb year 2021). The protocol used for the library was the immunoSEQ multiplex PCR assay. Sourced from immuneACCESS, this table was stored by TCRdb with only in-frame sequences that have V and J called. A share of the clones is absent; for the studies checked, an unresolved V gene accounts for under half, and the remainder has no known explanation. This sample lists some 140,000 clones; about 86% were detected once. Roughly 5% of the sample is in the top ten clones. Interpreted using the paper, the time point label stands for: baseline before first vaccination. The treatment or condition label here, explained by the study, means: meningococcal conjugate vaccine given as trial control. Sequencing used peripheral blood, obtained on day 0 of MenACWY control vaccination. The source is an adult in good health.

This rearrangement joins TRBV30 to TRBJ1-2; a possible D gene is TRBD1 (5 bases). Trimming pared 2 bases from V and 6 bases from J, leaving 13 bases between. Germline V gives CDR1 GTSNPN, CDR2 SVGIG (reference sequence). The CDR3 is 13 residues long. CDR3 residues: CAWSWQGPDGYTF. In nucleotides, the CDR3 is TGTGCCTGGAGTTGGCAGGGACCGGATGGCTACACCTTC.

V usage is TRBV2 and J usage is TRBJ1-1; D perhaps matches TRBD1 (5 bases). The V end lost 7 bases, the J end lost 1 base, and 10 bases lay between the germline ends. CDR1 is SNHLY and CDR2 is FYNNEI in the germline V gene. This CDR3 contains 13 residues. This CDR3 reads CASTMTANTEAFF. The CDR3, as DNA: TGTGCCAGCACCATGACAGCGAACACTGAAGCTTTCTTT.

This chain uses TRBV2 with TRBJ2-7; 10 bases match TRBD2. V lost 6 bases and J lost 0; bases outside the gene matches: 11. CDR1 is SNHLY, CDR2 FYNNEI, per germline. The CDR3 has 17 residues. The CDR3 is CASSLRTSGLSSYEQYV. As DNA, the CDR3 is TGTGCCAGCAGCCTTCGGACTAGCGGCCTTAGCTCCTACGAGCAGTACGTC.

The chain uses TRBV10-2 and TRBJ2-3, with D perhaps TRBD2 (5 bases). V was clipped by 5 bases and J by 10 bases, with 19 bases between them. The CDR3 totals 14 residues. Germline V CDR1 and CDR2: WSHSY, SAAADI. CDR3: CASSLETPGMAQYF. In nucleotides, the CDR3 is TGCGCCAGCAGTTTGGAGACACCGGGGATGGCGCAGTATTTT.

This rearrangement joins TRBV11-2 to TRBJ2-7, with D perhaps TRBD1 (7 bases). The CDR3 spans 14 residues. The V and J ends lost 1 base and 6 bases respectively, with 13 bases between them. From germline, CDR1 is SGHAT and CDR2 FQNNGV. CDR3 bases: TGTGCCAGCAGCTTAGTGGAGGGGGCAGCCGAGCAGTACGTC. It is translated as CASSLVEGAAEQYV.